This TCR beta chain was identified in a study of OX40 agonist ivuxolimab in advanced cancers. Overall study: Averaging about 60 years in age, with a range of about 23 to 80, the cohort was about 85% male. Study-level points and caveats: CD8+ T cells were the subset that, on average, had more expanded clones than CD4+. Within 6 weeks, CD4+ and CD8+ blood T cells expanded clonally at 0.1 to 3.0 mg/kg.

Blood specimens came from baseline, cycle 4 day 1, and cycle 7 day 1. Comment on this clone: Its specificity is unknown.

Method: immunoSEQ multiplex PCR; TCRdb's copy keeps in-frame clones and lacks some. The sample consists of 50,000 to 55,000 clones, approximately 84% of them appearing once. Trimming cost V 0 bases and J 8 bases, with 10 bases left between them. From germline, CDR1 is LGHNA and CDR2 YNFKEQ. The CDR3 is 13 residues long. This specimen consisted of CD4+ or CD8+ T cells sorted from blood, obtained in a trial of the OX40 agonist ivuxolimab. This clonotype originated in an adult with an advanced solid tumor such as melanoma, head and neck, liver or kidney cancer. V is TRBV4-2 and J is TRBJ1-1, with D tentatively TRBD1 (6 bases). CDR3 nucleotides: TGTGCCAGCAGCCAAGACAGGGGACGGGAAGCTTTCTTT. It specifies CASSQDRGREAFF.